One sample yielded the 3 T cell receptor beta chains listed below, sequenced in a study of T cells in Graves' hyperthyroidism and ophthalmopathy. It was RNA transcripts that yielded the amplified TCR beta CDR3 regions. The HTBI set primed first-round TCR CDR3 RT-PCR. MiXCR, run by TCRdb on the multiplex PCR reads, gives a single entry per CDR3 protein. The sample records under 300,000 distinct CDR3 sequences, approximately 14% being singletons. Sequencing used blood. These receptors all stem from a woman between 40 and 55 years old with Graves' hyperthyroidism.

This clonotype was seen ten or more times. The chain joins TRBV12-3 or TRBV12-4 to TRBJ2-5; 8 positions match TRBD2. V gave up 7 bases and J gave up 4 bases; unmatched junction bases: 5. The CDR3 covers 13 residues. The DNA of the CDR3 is TGTGCCAGCACCCCGGGGGGGGGAGAGACCCAGTACTTC. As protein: CASTPGGGETQYF.

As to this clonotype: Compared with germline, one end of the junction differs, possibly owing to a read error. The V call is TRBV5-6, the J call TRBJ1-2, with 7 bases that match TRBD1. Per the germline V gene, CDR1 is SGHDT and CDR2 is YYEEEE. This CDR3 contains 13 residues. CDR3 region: CASSLGTELDYTF. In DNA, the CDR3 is TGTGCCAGCAGTTTGGGGACAGAGTTGGACTACACCTTC. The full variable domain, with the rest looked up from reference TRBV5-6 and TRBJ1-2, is DAGVTQSPTHLIKTRGQQVTLRCSPKSGHDTVSWYQQALGQGPQFIFQYYEEEERQRGNFPDRFSGHQFPNYSSELNVNALLLGDSALYLCASSLGTELDYTFGSGTRLTVV.

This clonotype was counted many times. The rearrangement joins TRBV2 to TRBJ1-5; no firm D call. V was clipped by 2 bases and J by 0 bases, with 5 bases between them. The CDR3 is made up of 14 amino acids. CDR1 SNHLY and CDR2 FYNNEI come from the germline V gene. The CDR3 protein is CASSESVSNQPQHF. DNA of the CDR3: TGTGCCAGCAGTGAATCGGTTAGCAATCAGCCCCAGCATTTT.